The 3 T cell receptor beta chains reported below all come from one sample, sequenced in a study of blood T cell repertoires in COVID-19. Only in-frame clones appear in the TCRdb table, and some are missing; sequencing was by immunoSEQ multiplex PCR. The sample yields under 350,000 clones, 80% to 90% seen once. Sequencing was done on a sample of PBMCs or T cells enriched from blood (not recorded which). The receptors stem from a woman aged 35 to 49 with acute COVID-19.

There are a few counts of this clone. The chain has TRBV28 and TRBJ1-6; D is undetermined. Trimming took 8 bases from V and 0 from J, leaving 11 bases between them. CDR1 and CDR2 from the germline V gene are MDHEN and SYDVKM. There are 15 residues in the CDR3. The CDR3 DNA is TGTGCCAGCCTGTCACGGTCCTCCTATAATTCACCCCTCCACTTT. Amino acids: CASLSRSSYNSPLHF.

The V call is TRBV5-1, the J call TRBJ2-3; tentatively, D is TRBD2 (6 bases). The V gene lost 4 bases and the J gene lost 6 bases, with 15 bases spanning the gap. Germline V gene sequence: CDR1 SGHRS, CDR2 YFSETQ. CDR3 length equals 14 residues. Written as DNA, the CDR3 is TGCGCCAGCAGCCCCGGGAGTCCCCCCGATACGCAGTATTTT. Its protein is CASSPGSPPDTQYF.

J is TRBJ1-6 and V is TRBV29-1; unclear D gene. CDR3 size: 13 residues. V was shortened by 7 bases and J by 9 bases, with 16 bases between the two germline ends. From germline, CDR1 is SQVTM and CDR2 ANQGSEA. The CDR3 DNA sequence: TGCAGCGCGGAAACGGGGTATGGTTCACCCCTCCACTTT. Translated: CSAETGYGSPLHF.